The 26 T cell receptor beta chains given below trace back to one sample, sequenced in a study of blood T cell repertoires in COVID-19. The data were produced by immunoSEQ multiplex PCR, yet TCRdb's version contains in-frame clones alone and is incomplete. The sample holds fewer than 250,000 clones; 80% to 95% are singletons and the top ten take 0.8% to 1%. The sample comprised peripheral blood. Receptors were obtained from a man in his 60s with COVID-19, enrolled during active disease.

V and J are TRBV19 and TRBJ1-2, with D hard to call. Germline CDR1 and CDR2: LNHDA and SQIVND (reference sequence). The ends were cut back, 9 bases at V and 6 bases at J, with 17 bases in the middle. The CDR3 extends over 13 amino acids. As DNA, the CDR3 is TGTGCCAGCTCTTTATCGGGAAGTGATGGCTACACCTTC. Translated: CASSLSGSDGYTF.

The table lists this clone with a count of one. This chain joins TRBV9 and TRBJ2-3, with D perhaps TRBD1 (5 bases). The V gene lost 3 bases and the J gene lost 1 base, with 6 bases spanning the gap. Germline assignment: CDR1 SGDLS and CDR2 YYNGEE. The CDR3 spans 13 residues. This chain's CDR3 is CASSEGGTDTQYF. CDR3 nucleotide sequence: TGTGCCAGCAGCGAAGGGGGCACAGATACGCAGTATTTT.

V gene TRBV5-8 combines with J gene TRBJ2-7; possibly TRBD2 for D (5 bases). This CDR3 is built from 13 residues. The ends were cut back, 2 bases at V and 5 bases at J, with 11 bases in the middle. The germline V gene encodes CDR1 SGHTS and CDR2 YDEGEE. The CDR3 coding sequence is TGTGCCAGCAGCTTATGGCGGGTGGACGAGCAGTACTTC. Amino acids: CASSLWRVDEQYF.

Comment on this clone: Germline and junction disagree at one end, which may indicate a read error. The CDR3: CASSQDVRGGAYNEQFF. The CDR3 DNA follows: TGTGCCAGCAGCCAAGATGTCCGCGGGGGGGCCTATAATGAGCAGTTCTTC. The chain recombines TRBV3-1 (or the pseudogene TRBV3-2) with TRBJ2-1; TRBD2 agrees at 9 bases. The CDR3 sequence is 17 residues long. From germline, CDR1 is LGHDT and CDR2 YNNKEL (reference sequence).

The V call is TRBV24-1, the J call TRBJ2-1, with a possible D match to TRBD2 (6 bases). V was trimmed by 1 base and J by 3 bases, leaving 12 bases between them. The CDR3 runs 16 residues. Germline V gene lookup returns CDR1 KGHDR and CDR2 SFDVKD. The CDR3 region is CATSDFEAGSYNEQFF. The CDR3 bases are TGTGCCACCAGTGATTTTGAAGCGGGCAGCTACAATGAGCAGTTCTTC.

The gene calls are TRBV7-9 and TRBJ2-3; possible D gene TRBD1, 6 bases. V lost 4 bases and J lost 4, with 12 bases in between. This CDR3 is 14 amino acids long. Germline assignment: CDR1 SEHNR and CDR2 FQNEAQ (reference sequence). CDR3 in DNA: TGTGCCAGCAGCTCCCACAGGGCCCCAGATACGCAGTATTTT. This translates into CASSSHRAPDTQYF.

For the CDR3, the DNA is TGTGCCAGCAGCAGACTACTTAGCGGGAGGGCTGGGGAGCAGTTCTTC. Translating it yields CASSRLLSGRAGEQFF. V and J are TRBV7-3 and TRBJ2-1, with 11 bases that match TRBD2. J was trimmed by 10 bases and V by 5 bases; bases with no gene match: 13. In germline, CDR1 is SGHTA, CDR2 FQGTGA. The CDR3 runs 16 residues. Drawing the rest from reference TRBV7-3 and TRBJ2-1, the complete variable domain is GAGVSQTPSNKVTEKGKYVELRCDPISGHTALYWYRQSLGQGPEFLIYFQGTGAADDSGLPNDRFFAVRPEGSVSTLKIQRTERGDSAVYLCASSRLLSGRAGEQFFGPGTRLTVL.

The chain carries TRBV6-6 and TRBJ1-5; TRBD1 matches at 7 bases. Germline V gene sequence: CDR1 MNHNY, CDR2 SVGAGI (reference sequence). The CDR3 is made up of 14 amino acids. The junction had 6 bases not matched to a gene; V was cut back by 8 bases and J by 2 bases. The CDR3 bases are TGTGCCAGCCGGATAACAGGGGGCAATCAGCCCCAGCATTTT. This translates into CASRITGGNQPQHF.

This clone was seen only once. This sequence joins TRBV29-1 and TRBJ2-3; D is ambiguous. Trimming left V 7 bases short and J 1 base short, with 12 bases between. The CDR3 consists of 13 residues. Germline CDR1 reads SQVTM; CDR2 reads ANQGSEA. CDR3 amino acids: CSAAPQGTDTQYF. DNA for the CDR3: TGCAGCGCTGCCCCCCAGGGCACAGATACGCAGTATTTT.

V gene TRBV6-1 combines with J gene TRBJ1-1; D might be TRBD1 (6 bases). The germline V gene has CDR1 MNHNS and CDR2 SASEGT. The CDR3 is 15 residues long. V was pared by 0 bases and J by 1 base, with 9 bases between. CDR3 loop: CASSEATGRNTEAFF. The CDR3 DNA reads as TGTGCCAGCAGTGAAGCAACAGGGAGGAACACTGAAGCTTTCTTT.

This chain uses TRBV5-1 with TRBJ2-1, with 7 bases lining up with TRBD1. V gave up 4 bases and J gave up 7 bases; unmatched junction bases: 17. Per the germline V gene, CDR1 is SGHRS and CDR2 is YFSETQ. This CDR3 region has 17 residues. CDR3 amino acids: CASSLWGPTGIGNEQFF. In DNA form, the CDR3 reads TGCGCCAGCAGCCTGTGGGGGCCGACAGGGATAGGAAATGAGCAGTTCTTC. Using reference TRBV5-1 and TRBJ2-1 for the parts outside the CDR3, the full variable domain is KAGVTQTPRYLIKTRGQQVTLSCSPISGHRSVSWYQQTPGQGLQFLFEYFSETQRNKGNFPGRFSGRQFSNSRSEMNVSTLELGDSALYLCASSLWGPTGIGNEQFFGPGTRLTVL.

The rearrangement joins TRBV5-6 to TRBJ1-1; 9 positions match TRBD1. Germline CDR1 and CDR2: SGHDT and YYEEEE. CDR3 length equals 14 residues. V was pared by 4 bases and J by 7 bases, with 8 bases of the junction left unmatched. This CDR3 is CASSHGTGYGEAFF. CDR3 DNA: TGTGCCAGCAGCCACGGGACAGGGTACGGTGAAGCTTTCTTT.

CDR3 sequence: CASSQDGARSYGYTF. DNA of the CDR3: TGTGCCAGCAGCCAAGATGGGGCCAGAAGCTATGGCTACACCTTC. The rearrangement uses TRBV3-1 (or the pseudogene TRBV3-2) and TRBJ1-2; perhaps TRBD1 as D (5 bases). Germline lookup yields CDR1 LGHDT and CDR2 YNNKEL (reference sequence). Between the trimmed V and J ends, which lost 0 bases and 4 bases, there was a span of 12 bases. This CDR3 comprises 15 residues.

The J gene is TRBJ2-1, the V gene TRBV11-1, with 9 bases matching TRBD2. The CDR3 is made up of 16 amino acids. The V segment lost 6 bases and the J segment 7 bases; nucleotides outside the gene matches: 13. The germline CDR1 and CDR2 sequences are SGHAT and FQDESV (reference sequence). The CDR3 nucleotides are TGTGCCAGCAGTTCACGCTTTAGCGGGAGTGGTAATGAGCAGTTCTTC. Amino acid sequence: CASSSRFSGSGNEQFF.

CDR3 DNA: TGTGCCAGTAGTGTGGCTAGCGGGAGTGCAGATACGCAGTATTTT. This codes for CASSVASGSADTQYF. J is TRBJ2-3 and V is TRBV19, with 10 bases matching TRBD2. The CDR3 sequence is 15 residues long. J gave up 4 bases and V 5 bases, and 6 bases lay outside the gene matches. Germline CDR1 is LNHDA and CDR2 is SQIVND (reference sequence). Filled out from reference TRBV19 and TRBJ2-3, the complete variable domain reads DGGITQSPKYLFRKEGQNVTLSCEQNLNHDAMYWYRQDPGQGLRLIYYSQIVNDFQKGDIAEGYSVSREKKESFPLTVTSAQKNPTAFYLCASSVASGSADTQYFGPGTRLTVL.

The chain has TRBV27 and TRBJ2-5, with 10 bases identical to TRBD2. Trimming cost V 5 bases and J 5 bases; bases outside gene matches: 14. In germline, CDR1 is MNHEY, CDR2 SMNVEV (reference sequence). The CDR3 spans 17 residues. The CDR3 DNA follows: TGTGCCAGCAGTCCCCTGAGGAGCGGGGGGGCCTCGGAGACCCAGTACTTC. This translates into CASSPLRSGGASETQYF.

This clone was picked up one time. The chain combines TRBV21-1 with TRBJ2-7; the table's D call TRBD2 went unverified against the DNA. TRBV21-1 represents a pseudogene. The CDR3 is 19 residues long. The CDR3 nucleotides read TGTGCCAGCAGCAAACGTGGTGGACTAGCGGGTATATTCTCCTACGAGCAGTACTTC. Residues: CASSKRGGLAGIFSYEQYF.

This rearrangement joins TRBV5-6 to TRBJ1-1; TRBD1 matches at 9 bases. There are 15 residues in the CDR3. V trimming: 1 base; J trimming: 1 base; junction bases outside the gene matches: 2. Germline V CDR1 and CDR2: SGHDT, YYEEEE. CDR3 nucleotides: TGTGCCAGCAGCTTGTTGACAGGGGGGAACACTGAAGCTTTCTTT. Translation gives CASSLLTGGNTEAFF. Drawing the rest from reference TRBV5-6 and TRBJ1-1, the complete variable domain is DAGVTQSPTHLIKTRGQQVTLRCSPKSGHDTVSWYQQALGQGPQFIFQYYEEEERQRGNFPDRFSGHQFPNYSSELNVNALLLGDSALYLCASSLLTGGNTEAFFGQGTRLTVV.

The chain carries TRBV12-3 or TRBV12-4 and TRBJ2-1, with unresolved D. Trimming cost V 3 bases and J 10 bases, with 13 bases left between them. The CDR3 is 13 residues long. CDR3 region: CASSLSGYDEQFF. CDR3 bases: TGTGCCAGCAGTTTGTCCGGGTACGACGAGCAGTTCTTC.

The V gene is TRBV7-9, the J gene TRBJ2-1; 7 bases agree with TRBD2. CDR3 length equals 18 residues. The V gene's germline CDR1 is SEHNR and CDR2 FQNEAQ (reference sequence). Trimming took 5 bases from V and 5 from J; bases not matched to a gene: 18. Written as DNA, the CDR3 is TGTGCCAGCAGCCCTCTCCGCGGGGGTCTAGCGGCGAACAATGAGCAGTTCTTC. It codes for CASSPLRGGLAANNEQFF.

This chain links TRBV3-1 (or the pseudogene TRBV3-2) with TRBJ2-7; the D is unclear. The CDR3 consists of 14 residues. V shed 2 bases and J shed 6 bases, with 14 bases lying between them. Germline-derived CDR1 and CDR2 are LGHDT and YNNKEL (reference sequence). CDR3 loop: CASSQLSPGAEQYF. The CDR3 DNA sequence: TGTGCCAGCAGCCAACTCTCCCCCGGTGCCGAGCAGTACTTC.

This sequence joins TRBV14 and TRBJ1-5; perhaps TRBD1 as D (6 bases). The germline V gene encodes CDR1 SGHDN and CDR2 FVKESK. V gave up 4 bases and J gave up 7 bases, with 11 bases separating them. CDR3 length: 13 amino acids. The CDR3 loop reads CASSLGGRQPQHF. The CDR3 DNA follows: TGTGCCAGCAGCCTAGGGGGACGGCAGCCCCAGCATTTT.

The chain recombines TRBV6-5 with TRBJ1-1; 8 nucleotides align to TRBD1. V shed 6 bases and J 11 bases; nucleotides not matched to a gene: 17. The CDR3 covers 15 residues. Germline lookup yields CDR1 MNHEY and CDR2 SVGAGI. CDR3 protein: CASRPTTGAFVGAFF. CDR3 nucleotide sequence: TGTGCCAGCAGACCCACGACAGGGGCCTTTGTTGGGGCTTTCTTT.

V and J are TRBV24-1 and TRBJ1-5; D not resolved. This CDR3 has 14 amino acids. The V end was cut by 1 base, the J end by 4 bases, with 7 bases between. Germline values: CDR1 KGHDR, CDR2 SFDVKD. This CDR3 reads CATSDFSRNQPQHF. In DNA form, the CDR3 reads TGTGCCACCAGTGATTTCTCCAGGAATCAGCCCCAGCATTTT.

The V and J genes are TRBV6-5 and TRBJ2-1, with 12 nucleotides matching TRBD2. V was pared by 6 bases and J by 4 bases, with 4 bases of the junction left unmatched. The CDR3 runs to 15 residues. The germline CDR1 and CDR2 sequences are MNHEY and SVGAGI. Written as DNA, the CDR3 is TGTGCCAGCAGCTCCGGACTAGCGGGATACAATGAGCAGTTCTTC. Protein: CASSSGLAGYNEQFF.

The chain employs TRBV5-4 and TRBJ1-1; TRBD1 agrees at 11 bases. Germline CDR1 SGHNT, CDR2 YYREEE (reference sequence). CDR3 length: 19 amino acids. With 1 base clipped from V and 0 bases from J, the junction kept 11 bases outside the gene matches. The CDR3 reads CASSLMIGTGGFVNTEAFF. In DNA form, the CDR3 reads TGTGCCAGCAGCTTGATGATCGGGACAGGGGGGTTCGTGAACACTGAAGCTTTCTTT.